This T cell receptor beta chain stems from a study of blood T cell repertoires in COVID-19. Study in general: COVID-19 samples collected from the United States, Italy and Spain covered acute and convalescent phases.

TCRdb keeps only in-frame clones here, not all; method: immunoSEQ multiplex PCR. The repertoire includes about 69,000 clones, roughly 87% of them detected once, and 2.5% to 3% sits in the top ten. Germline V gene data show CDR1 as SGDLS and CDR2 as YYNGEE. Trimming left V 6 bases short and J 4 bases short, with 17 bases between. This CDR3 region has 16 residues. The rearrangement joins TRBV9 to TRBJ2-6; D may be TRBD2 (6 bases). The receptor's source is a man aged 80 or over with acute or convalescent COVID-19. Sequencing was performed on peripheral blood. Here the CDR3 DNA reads TGTGCCAGCAACTCTCCGGGGGTTTCAGGGGCCAACGTCCTGACTTTC. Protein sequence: CASNSPGVSGANVLTF.